This T cell receptor beta chain was sequenced during a study of shared clonotypes between healthy human individuals. V lost 6 bases to trimming and J lost 7 bases, with 12 bases between them. There are 12 residues in the CDR3. Germline V CDR1 and CDR2: MNHEY, SVGAGI. The table lists this clone with a count of one. Sequenced by immunoSEQ multiplex PCR; TCRdb stores in-frame clones only, minus some. The data contain some 2,400,000 clones, around 95% of them seen just once; the ten biggest clones take up less than 0.15%. V gene TRBV6-5 combines with J gene TRBJ1-1; TRBD1 is a possible D gene (6 bases). The sample taken for sequencing was naive CD4+ T cells sorted from blood. The subset denotes: CD45RA+ positively selected. This TCR came from a man aged 18-30 years in good health. The CDR3 DNA sequence: TGTGCCAGCAGCCCTGGACAGCGTGAAGCTTTCTTT. As protein: CASSPGQREAFF.